The next 29 T cell receptor beta chains were all read from a single sample in a study of blood T cell repertoires in COVID-19. TCRdb's table, derived via immunoSEQ multiplex PCR, lists solely in-frame clones and lacks some. The sample has approximately 20,000 clones, more than 80% seen once; the top ten hold about 4%. Specimen: peripheral blood. The receptors come from a woman aged 45-60 years with active COVID-19.

The genes are TRBV25-1 and TRBJ2-7, with 7 bases aligning to TRBD1. Germline CDR1 MGHDK, CDR2 SYGVNS. Losses at the gene ends were 10 bases for V and 6 bases for J; bases not matched to a gene: 15. The CDR3 is 14 residues long. CDR3 loop: CATSRTGLIGEQYF. The CDR3 DNA reads TGTGCCACCTCTAGGACAGGTCTGATCGGCGAGCAGTACTTC.

This clone was counted a few times. The chain couples TRBV28 to TRBJ1-2; TRBD1 matches 8 bases. This CDR3 spans 15 amino acids. J was trimmed by 4 bases and V by 4 bases; bases with no gene match: 8. The V gene's germline CDR1 is MDHEN and CDR2 SYDVKM. As DNA, the CDR3 is TGTGCCAGCAGTTCTCCTGCAGGGGGCCCCTATGGCTACACCTTC. Translating it yields CASSSPAGGPYGYTF.

V usage is TRBV29-1 and J usage is TRBJ1-6; 7 nucleotides agree with TRBD1. Losses at the gene ends were 7 bases for V and 12 bases for J; bases not matched to a gene: 3. The germline gives CDR1 SQVTM, CDR2 ANQGSEA. This CDR3 has 10 residues. The CDR3 loop is CSGGDRPLHF. CDR3 sequence (DNA): TGCAGCGGGGGGGACAGACCCCTCCACTTT.

The chain recombines TRBV5-4 with TRBJ1-2; TRBD1 matches 7 bases. Germline trimming cut 2 bases from V and 8 bases from J; bases unmatched to any gene: 6. Germline-derived CDR1 and CDR2 are SGHNT and YYREEE (reference sequence). CDR3 length equals 13 residues. The chain's CDR3 is CASSFAGGEGYTF. The CDR3 nucleotides read TGTGCCAGCAGCTTCGCAGGGGGTGAGGGCTACACCTTC.

The rearrangement uses TRBV7-8 and TRBJ1-5; D is uncertain. The CDR3 loop spans 14 amino acids. Per germline, CDR1 SGHVS and CDR2 FQNEAQ. The V gene lost 0 bases and the J gene lost 4 bases, with 7 bases spanning the gap. CDR3 loop: CASSLAARNQPQHF. CDR3 bases: TGTGCCAGCAGCTTAGCGGCCCGTAATCAGCCCCAGCATTTT.

The rearrangement uses TRBV7-9 and TRBJ2-5, with 7 bases identical to TRBD2. This CDR3 has 15 residues. The V and J ends lost 2 bases and 8 bases, in that order; junction bases with no gene match: 11. Per germline, CDR1 SEHNR and CDR2 FQNEAQ (reference sequence). CDR3 loop: CASSLSAAGVGTQYF. CDR3 bases: TGTGCCAGCAGCTTAAGCGCGGCGGGAGTAGGTACCCAGTACTTC.

The chain uses TRBV4-1 and TRBJ1-1; 7 bases agree with TRBD1. The germline CDR1 and CDR2 sequences are MGHRA and YSYEKL. The V and J ends lost 2 bases and 1 base, in that order; junction bases with no gene match: 10. This CDR3 spans 17 amino acids. In nucleotides, the CDR3 is TGCGCCAGCAGCCAATTCCACCCGACAGGGCCGAACACTGAAGCTTTCTTT. This translates into CASSQFHPTGPNTEAFF.

The sample holds one count of this clone. The CDR3 sequence is CASSLTSGRAQGELFF. The DNA for the CDR3 is TGTGCCAGCAGCTTGACTAGCGGGAGGGCCCAGGGGGAGCTGTTTTTT. The rearrangement uses TRBV5-4 and TRBJ2-2; 13 bases line up with TRBD2. J was trimmed by 8 bases and V by 1 base; bases with no gene match: 5. This CDR3 is 16 amino acids long. CDR1 and CDR2 (germline): SGHNT, YYREEE (reference sequence).

The chain has TRBV12-3 or TRBV12-4 and TRBJ1-5; TRBD1 agrees at 7 bases. The CDR3 runs 13 residues. The V segment lost 5 bases and the J segment 4 bases; nucleotides outside the gene matches: 2. CDR3 loop: CASSRTGNQPQHF. Here the CDR3 DNA reads TGTGCCAGCAGTCGGACAGGAAATCAGCCCCAGCATTTT.

This chain uses TRBV5-1 with TRBJ2-4, with 7 bases matching TRBD2. The CDR3 is 14 residues long. CDR1 is SGHRS and CDR2 is YFSETQ in the germline V gene. J was trimmed by 3 bases and V by 3 bases; bases with no gene match: 3. CDR3: CASSSAGRKNIQYF. CDR3 coding DNA: TGCGCCAGCAGCTCAGCGGGACGCAAAAACATTCAGTACTTC.

The rearrangement uses TRBV6-2 or TRBV6-3 and TRBJ2-7; 7 bases are a match to TRBD2. V was pared by 0 bases and J by 4 bases, with 3 bases of the junction left unmatched. The germline gives CDR1 MNHEY, CDR2 SVGEGT. The CDR3 sequence is 14 residues long. CDR3 protein: CASSYSGGRYEQYF. CDR3 in DNA: TGTGCCAGCAGTTACTCGGGAGGGCGGTACGAGCAGTACTTC.

V gene TRBV9 combines with J gene TRBJ2-7; 7 positions match TRBD1. The length of the CDR3 is 12 residues. Trimming cost V 4 bases and J 6 bases; bases outside gene matches: 4. The germline CDR1 and CDR2 sequences are SGDLS and YYNGEE. The CDR3 DNA follows: TGTGCCAGCAGCACGACAGGGTCCGAGCAGTACTTC. Protein: CASSTTGSEQYF.

The chain links TRBV5-4 to TRBJ2-1; tentative D call: TRBD2 (6 bases). This CDR3 contains 15 residues. In germline, CDR1 is SGHNT, CDR2 YYREEE (reference sequence). Between the trimmed V and J ends, which lost 0 bases and 10 bases, there was a span of 17 bases. The CDR3 is CASSLENTGAREQFF. Here the CDR3 DNA reads TGTGCCAGCAGCTTGGAGAACACGGGAGCTCGAGAGCAGTTCTTC. The entire variable domain, with the rest obtained from reference TRBV5-4 and TRBJ2-1, is as follows: ETGVTQSPTHLIKTRGQQVTLRCSSQSGHNTVSWYQQALGQGPQFIFQYYREEENGRGNFPPRFSGLQFPNYSSELNVNALELDDSALYLCASSLENTGAREQFFGPGTRLTVL.

J is TRBJ1-1 and V is TRBV19, with D perhaps matching TRBD1 (5 bases). Germline V gene lookup returns CDR1 LNHDA and CDR2 SQIVND (reference sequence). CDR3 size: 13 residues. V shed 3 bases and J shed 10 bases, with 15 bases lying between them. The CDR3 nucleotides read TGTGCCAGTAGTATGATGAGACAGTCAAGAGCTTTCTTT. Translating gives CASSMMRQSRAFF.

This rearrangement joins TRBV19 to TRBJ2-7; a weak D match, TRBD1 (6 bases). V lost 3 bases and J lost 0, with 9 bases in between. The CDR3 runs 14 residues. Germline CDR1 is LNHDA and CDR2 is SQIVND (reference sequence). The CDR3 is CASSMGTLSYEQYF. The CDR3 nucleotides are TGTGCCAGTAGTATGGGGACACTCTCCTACGAGCAGTACTTC.

V and J are TRBV2 and TRBJ1-4; D is possibly TRBD1 (6 bases). Germline CDR1 and CDR2: SNHLY and FYNNEI. Trimming pared 3 bases from V and 6 bases from J, leaving 11 bases between. The CDR3 totals 14 residues. The chain's CDR3 is CASSDGGADEKLFF. DNA of the CDR3: TGTGCCAGCAGTGATGGGGGGGCGGATGAAAAACTGTTTTTT.

This clone was seen a few times. The V and J genes are TRBV2 and TRBJ1-4; D gene unclear. V was pared by 3 bases and J by 8 bases, with 10 bases between. This CDR3 is 13 amino acids long. CDR1 and CDR2 (germline): SNHLY, FYNNEI. CDR3 region: CASSERLREKLFF. The DNA of the CDR3 is TGTGCCAGCAGTGAGAGGTTGCGAGAAAAACTGTTTTTT. The variable domain in full, with the rest retrieved from reference TRBV2 and TRBJ1-4, is EPEVTQTPSHQVTQMGQEVILRCVPISNHLYFYWYRQILGQKVEFLVSFYNNEISEKSEIFDDQFSVERPDGSNFTLKIRSTKLEDSAMYFCASSERLREKLFFGSGTQLSVL.

The chain has TRBV30 and TRBJ2-1; 11 positions agree with TRBD1. Losses at the gene ends were 0 bases for V and 6 bases for J; bases not matched to a gene: 4. The length of the CDR3 is 15 residues. CDR1 GTSNPN and CDR2 SVGIG come from the germline V gene (reference sequence). The CDR3 spells CAWSVGGTGGNEQFF. The CDR3 DNA reads as TGTGCCTGGAGTGTAGGGGGGACAGGGGGCAATGAGCAGTTCTTC.

DNA of the CDR3: TGTGCCAGCAGCCTTAGCGACGGTGGAGAGACCCAGTACTTC. Amino acid sequence: CASSLSDGGETQYF. The V call is TRBV9, the J call TRBJ2-5; a weak D match, TRBD2 (5 bases). Trimming removed 4 bases at V and 4 bases at J, with 14 bases between. Germline-derived CDR1 and CDR2 are SGDLS and YYNGEE. The CDR3 contains 14 residues.

The chain links TRBV5-1 to TRBJ2-1; D perhaps matches TRBD2 (6 bases). This CDR3 comprises 16 residues. With 4 bases removed from V and 9 bases from J, the gap between germline ends came to 23 bases. The V gene's germline CDR1 is SGHRS and CDR2 YFSETQ. In nucleotides, the CDR3 is TGCGCCAGCAGCCATTCCGGGGGAGTTTATCTGGGTGAGCAGTTCTTC. It specifies CASSHSGGVYLGEQFF.

This chain joins TRBV27 and TRBJ2-7; 8 bases align to TRBD1. The germline V gene has CDR1 MNHEY and CDR2 SMNVEV (reference sequence). With 3 bases clipped from V and 3 bases from J, the junction kept 10 bases outside the gene matches. The CDR3 length is 16 residues. In DNA form, the CDR3 reads TGTGCCAGCAGTTTCGGACAGGGAGGACGGGGCTACGAGCAGTACTTC. Its protein is CASSFGQGGRGYEQYF.

The V gene is TRBV5-1, the J gene TRBJ2-3, with TRBD2 matching 8 bases. The V gene end was trimmed by 4 bases and the J gene end by 5 bases; junction bases not matched to a gene: 9. The CDR3 extends over 15 amino acids. Germline V gene sequence: CDR1 SGHRS, CDR2 YFSETQ. The CDR3 protein is CASSRASGLVDTQYF. The CDR3, as DNA: TGCGCCAGCAGCAGGGCTAGCGGGCTAGTAGATACGCAGTATTTT. The full variable domain, rest sourced from reference TRBV5-1 and TRBJ2-3, is KAGVTQTPRYLIKTRGQQVTLSCSPISGHRSVSWYQQTPGQGLQFLFEYFSETQRNKGNFPGRFSGRQFSNSRSEMNVSTLELGDSALYLCASSRASGLVDTQYFGPGTRLTVL.

V is TRBV5-1 and J is TRBJ2-7; D is undetermined. Germline lookup yields CDR1 SGHRS and CDR2 YFSETQ. Trimming pared 2 bases from V and 5 bases from J, leaving 11 bases between. The CDR3 contains 13 residues. CDR3 coding DNA: TGCGCCAGCAGCTTCCGCCCGAGGAACGAGCAGTACTTC. Amino acids: CASSFRPRNEQYF. The full variable domain, rest sourced from reference TRBV5-1 and TRBJ2-7, is KAGVTQTPRYLIKTRGQQVTLSCSPISGHRSVSWYQQTPGQGLQFLFEYFSETQRNKGNFPGRFSGRQFSNSRSEMNVSTLELGDSALYLCASSFRPRNEQYFGPGTRLTVT.

V and J are TRBV6-5 and TRBJ2-1; a possible D gene is TRBD2 (6 bases). V lost 6 bases, J lost 7 bases, and 16 bases lay in between. The V gene's germline CDR1 is MNHEY and CDR2 SVGAGI. The CDR3 is 14 residues long. The CDR3 protein is CASSQPSARNEQFF. The CDR3 DNA sequence: TGTGCCAGCAGCCAGCCTAGCGCCCGGAATGAGCAGTTCTTC.

The chain combines TRBV2 with TRBJ2-7; D remains unclear. Between the trimmed V and J ends, which lost 7 bases and 3 bases, there was a span of 10 bases. This CDR3 has 12 amino acids. From germline, CDR1 is SNHLY and CDR2 FYNNEI. The CDR3 DNA reads as TGTGCCAGCAAACTTAGTTTCTACGAGCAGTACTTC. Translating it yields CASKLSFYEQYF.

The genes are TRBV5-1 and TRBJ2-7; TRBD2 is a possible D gene (5 bases). Between the trimmed V and J ends, which lost 4 bases and 0 bases, there was a span of 17 bases. The CDR3 length is 16 residues. The germline V gene has CDR1 SGHRS and CDR2 YFSETQ. The CDR3 spells CASSIGSGGSSYEQYF. The CDR3 nucleotides are TGCGCCAGCAGCATTGGATCGGGTGGGAGCTCCTACGAGCAGTACTTC.

This chain links TRBV30 with TRBJ1-5, with D possibly TRBD1 on 5 matching bases. Germline assignment: CDR1 GTSNPN and CDR2 SVGIG (reference sequence). The CDR3 covers 14 residues. The germline V and J ends were trimmed by 2 bases and 2 bases, with 10 bases remaining between them. The CDR3 DNA reads as TGTGCCTGGAGTACGGGACTGGGCAATCAGCCCCAGCATTTT. Its translation: CAWSTGLGNQPQHF.

The chain has TRBV5-4 and TRBJ1-1, with D maybe TRBD1 (5 bases). This CDR3 has 14 amino acids. The germline V gene encodes CDR1 SGHNT and CDR2 YYREEE (reference sequence). V was shortened by 0 bases and J by 0 bases, with 6 bases between the two germline ends. The CDR3 reads CASSLDRLNTEAFF. Here the CDR3 DNA reads TGTGCCAGCAGCTTGGACAGGCTGAACACTGAAGCTTTCTTT.

The V call is TRBV29-1, the J call TRBJ2-5, with TRBD1 identical over 10 bases. Germline V gene lookup returns CDR1 SQVTM and CDR2 ANQGSEA. J was trimmed by 2 bases and V by 7 bases; bases with no gene match: 7. This CDR3 region has 14 residues. CDR3 loop: CSGRDRGRQETQYF. The CDR3 nucleotides are TGCAGCGGACGGGACAGGGGACGTCAAGAGACCCAGTACTTC.